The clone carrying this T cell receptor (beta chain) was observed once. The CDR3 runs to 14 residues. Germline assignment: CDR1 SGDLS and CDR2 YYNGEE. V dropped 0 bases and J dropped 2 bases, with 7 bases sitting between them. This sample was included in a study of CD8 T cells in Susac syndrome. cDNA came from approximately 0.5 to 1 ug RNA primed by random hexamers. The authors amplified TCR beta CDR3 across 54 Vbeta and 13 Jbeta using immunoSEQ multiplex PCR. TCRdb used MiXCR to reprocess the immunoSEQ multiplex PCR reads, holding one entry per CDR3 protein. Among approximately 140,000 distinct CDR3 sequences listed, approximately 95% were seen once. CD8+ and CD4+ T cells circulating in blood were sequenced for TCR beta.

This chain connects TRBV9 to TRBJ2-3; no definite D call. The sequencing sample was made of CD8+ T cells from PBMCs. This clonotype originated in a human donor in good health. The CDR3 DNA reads TGTGCCAGCAGCGTAGCGTTAATCACAGATACGCAGTATTTT. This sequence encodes CASSVALITDTQYF.